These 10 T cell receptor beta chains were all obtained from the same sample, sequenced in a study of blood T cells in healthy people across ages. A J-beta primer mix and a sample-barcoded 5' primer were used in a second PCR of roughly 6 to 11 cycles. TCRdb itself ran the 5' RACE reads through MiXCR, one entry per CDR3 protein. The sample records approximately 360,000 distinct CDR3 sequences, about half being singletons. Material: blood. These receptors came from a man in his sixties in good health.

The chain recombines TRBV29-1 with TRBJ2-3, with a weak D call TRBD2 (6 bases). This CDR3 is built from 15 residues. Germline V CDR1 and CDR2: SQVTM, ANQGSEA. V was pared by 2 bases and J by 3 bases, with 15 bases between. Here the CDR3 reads CSVESGRRATDTQYF. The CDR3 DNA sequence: TGCAGCGTTGAATCGGGTCGGAGGGCGACAGATACGCAGTATTTT.

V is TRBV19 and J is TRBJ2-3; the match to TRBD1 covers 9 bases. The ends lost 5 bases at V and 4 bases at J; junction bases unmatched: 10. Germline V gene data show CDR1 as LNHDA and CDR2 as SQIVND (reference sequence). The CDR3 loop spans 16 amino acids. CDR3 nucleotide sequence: TGTGCCAGTAGTCCGCGGGACAGGGAAATAGCAGATACGCAGTATTTT. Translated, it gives CASSPRDREIADTQYF.

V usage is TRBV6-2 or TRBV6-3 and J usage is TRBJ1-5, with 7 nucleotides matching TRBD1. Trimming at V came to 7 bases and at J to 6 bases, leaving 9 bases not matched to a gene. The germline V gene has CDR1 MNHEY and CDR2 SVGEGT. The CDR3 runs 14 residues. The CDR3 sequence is CASTTDRRIQPQHF. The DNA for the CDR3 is TGTGCCAGCACCACGGACAGGAGAATTCAGCCCCAGCATTTT.

The CDR3 nucleotides read TGTGCCAGCAGCGAGACCGGGACAGGGGGCTTCGAGCAGTACTTC. Protein: CASSETGTGGFEQYF. The rearrangement links TRBV2 to TRBJ2-7; TRBD1 agrees at 12 bases. Germline assignment: CDR1 SNHLY and CDR2 FYNNEI. V was clipped by 6 bases and J by 6 bases; unmatched bases: 9. This CDR3 is 15 amino acids long.

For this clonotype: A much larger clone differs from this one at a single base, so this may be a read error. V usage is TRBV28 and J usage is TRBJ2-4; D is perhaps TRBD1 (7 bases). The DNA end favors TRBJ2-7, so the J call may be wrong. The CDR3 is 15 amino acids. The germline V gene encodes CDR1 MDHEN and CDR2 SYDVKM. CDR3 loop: CASTPGGGLSDEQYF. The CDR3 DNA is TGTGCCAGCACCCCAGGGGGAGGCCTCTCCGACGAGCAGTACTTC.

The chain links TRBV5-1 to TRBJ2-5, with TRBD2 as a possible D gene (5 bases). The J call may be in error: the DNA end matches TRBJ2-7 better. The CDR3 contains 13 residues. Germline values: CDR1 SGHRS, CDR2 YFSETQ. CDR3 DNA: TGCGCCAGCAGCTGGGGAGATCGACGCGAGCAGTACTTC. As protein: CASSWGDRREQYF.

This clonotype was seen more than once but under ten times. The CDR3 bases are TGTGCCAGCAGTTACGACTCTCGGGCTAGAGGTGTGAACATTCAGTACTTC. It translates to CASSYDSRARGVNIQYF. J is TRBJ2-4 and V is TRBV6-6, with D unclear. This CDR3 is built from 17 residues. The germline gives CDR1 MNHNY, CDR2 SVGAGI (reference sequence). Between the trimmed V and J ends, which lost 2 bases and 7 bases, there was a span of 21 bases.

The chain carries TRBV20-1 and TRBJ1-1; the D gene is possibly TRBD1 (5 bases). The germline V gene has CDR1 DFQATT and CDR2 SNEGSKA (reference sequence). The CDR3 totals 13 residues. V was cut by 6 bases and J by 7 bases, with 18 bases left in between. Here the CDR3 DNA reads TGCAGTGCCTTCTACGGGGCTGCGCTTGAAGCTTTCTTT. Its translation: CSAFYGAALEAFF.

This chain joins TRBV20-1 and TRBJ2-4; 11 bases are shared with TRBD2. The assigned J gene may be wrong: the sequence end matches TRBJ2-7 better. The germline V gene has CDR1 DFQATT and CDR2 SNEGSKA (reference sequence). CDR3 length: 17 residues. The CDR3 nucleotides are TGCAGTGCCTCCTGGGGGGCTAGCGGGGGGTTGGTCTACGAGCAGTACTTC. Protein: CSASWGASGGLVYEQYF.

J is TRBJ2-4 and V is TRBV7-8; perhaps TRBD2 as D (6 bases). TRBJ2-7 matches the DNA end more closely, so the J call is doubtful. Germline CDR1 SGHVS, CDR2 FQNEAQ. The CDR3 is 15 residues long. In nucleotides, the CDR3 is TGTGCCAGCAGCTTAGAACTAGCTCCCTCCTACGAGCAGTACTTC. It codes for CASSLELAPSYEQYF.